One T cell receptor beta chain is described in this entry. As yet, its antigen is unknown. These data come from a study of monozygotic twins with inflammatory bowel disease. Findings and caveats of the study: The analysis yielded no support for one strong signal or clonotype associated with IBD.

The CDR3 consists of 15 residues. The germline gives CDR1 SGHRS, CDR2 YFSETQ. TCRdb re-called the 5' RACE reads and shows each CDR3 protein once, DNA omitted. The sample data list around 200,000 distinct CDR3 sequences. The TCR comes from a human donor with ulcerative colitis or Crohn's disease, or a healthy co-twin of an affected twin (not recorded which). The V gene is TRBV5-1, the J gene TRBJ2-5; as DNA is missing, the TRBD2 call by TCRdb cannot be tested. Input material: blood. The CDR3 protein is CASSLVAGSSGTQYF.